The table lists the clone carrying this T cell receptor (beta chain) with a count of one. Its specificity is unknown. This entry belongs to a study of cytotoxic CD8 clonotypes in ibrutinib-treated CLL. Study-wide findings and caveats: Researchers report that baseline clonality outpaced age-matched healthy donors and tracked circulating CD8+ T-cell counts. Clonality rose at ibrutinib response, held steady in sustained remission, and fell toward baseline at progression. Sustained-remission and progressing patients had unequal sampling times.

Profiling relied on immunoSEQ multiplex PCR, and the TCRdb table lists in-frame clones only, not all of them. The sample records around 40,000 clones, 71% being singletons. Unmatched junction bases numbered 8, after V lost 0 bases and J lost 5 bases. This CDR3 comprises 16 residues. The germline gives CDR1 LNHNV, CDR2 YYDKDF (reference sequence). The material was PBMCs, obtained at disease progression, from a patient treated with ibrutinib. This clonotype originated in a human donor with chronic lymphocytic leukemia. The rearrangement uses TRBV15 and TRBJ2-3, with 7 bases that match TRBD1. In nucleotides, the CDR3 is TGTGCCACCAGCAGAGACGGGACAGCCTCAAGAGATACGCAGTATTTT. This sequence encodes CATSRDGTASRDTQYF.